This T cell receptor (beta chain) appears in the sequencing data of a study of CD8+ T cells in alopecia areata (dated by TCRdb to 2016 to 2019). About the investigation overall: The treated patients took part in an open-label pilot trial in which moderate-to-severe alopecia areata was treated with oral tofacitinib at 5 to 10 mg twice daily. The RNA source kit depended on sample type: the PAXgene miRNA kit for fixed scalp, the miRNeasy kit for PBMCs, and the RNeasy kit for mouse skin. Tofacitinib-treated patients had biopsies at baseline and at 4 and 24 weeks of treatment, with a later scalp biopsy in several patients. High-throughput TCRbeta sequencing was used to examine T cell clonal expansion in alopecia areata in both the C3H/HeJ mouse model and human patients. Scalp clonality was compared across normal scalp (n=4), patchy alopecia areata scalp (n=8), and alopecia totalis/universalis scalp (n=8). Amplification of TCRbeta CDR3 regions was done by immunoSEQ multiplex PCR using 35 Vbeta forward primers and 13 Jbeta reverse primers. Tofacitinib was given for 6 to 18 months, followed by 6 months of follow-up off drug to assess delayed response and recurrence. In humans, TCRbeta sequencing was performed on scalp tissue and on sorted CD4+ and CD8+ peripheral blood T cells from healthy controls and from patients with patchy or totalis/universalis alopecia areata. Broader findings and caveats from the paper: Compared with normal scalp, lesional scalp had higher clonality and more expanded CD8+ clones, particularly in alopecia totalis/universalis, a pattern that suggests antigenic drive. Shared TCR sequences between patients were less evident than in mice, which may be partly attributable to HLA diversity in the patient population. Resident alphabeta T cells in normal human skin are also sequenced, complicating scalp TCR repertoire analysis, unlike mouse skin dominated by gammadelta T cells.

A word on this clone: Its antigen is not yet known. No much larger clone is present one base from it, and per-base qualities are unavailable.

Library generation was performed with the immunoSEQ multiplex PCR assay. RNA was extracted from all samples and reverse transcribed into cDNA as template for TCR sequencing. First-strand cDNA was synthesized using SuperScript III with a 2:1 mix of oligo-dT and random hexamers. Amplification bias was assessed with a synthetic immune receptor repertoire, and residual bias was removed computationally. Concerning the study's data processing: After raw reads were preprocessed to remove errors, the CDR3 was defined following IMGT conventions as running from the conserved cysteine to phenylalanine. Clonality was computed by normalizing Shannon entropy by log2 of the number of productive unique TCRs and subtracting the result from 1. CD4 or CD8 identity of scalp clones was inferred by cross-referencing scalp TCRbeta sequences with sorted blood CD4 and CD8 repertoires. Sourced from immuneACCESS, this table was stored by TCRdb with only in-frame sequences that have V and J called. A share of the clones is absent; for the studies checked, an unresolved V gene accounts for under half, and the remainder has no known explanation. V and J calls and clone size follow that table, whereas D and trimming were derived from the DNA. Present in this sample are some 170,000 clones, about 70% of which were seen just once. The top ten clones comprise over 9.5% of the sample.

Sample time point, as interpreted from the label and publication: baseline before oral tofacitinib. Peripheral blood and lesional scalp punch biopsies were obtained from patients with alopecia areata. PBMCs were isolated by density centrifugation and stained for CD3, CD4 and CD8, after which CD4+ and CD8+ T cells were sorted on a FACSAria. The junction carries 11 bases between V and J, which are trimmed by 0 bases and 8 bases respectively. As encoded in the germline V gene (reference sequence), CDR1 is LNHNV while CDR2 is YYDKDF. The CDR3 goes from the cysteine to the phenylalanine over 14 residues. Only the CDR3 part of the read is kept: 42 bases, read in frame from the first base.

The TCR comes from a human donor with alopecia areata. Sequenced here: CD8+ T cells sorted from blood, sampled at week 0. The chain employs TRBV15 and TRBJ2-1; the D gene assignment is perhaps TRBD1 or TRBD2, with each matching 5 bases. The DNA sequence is TGTGCCACCAGCAGAGAGGGACCAGAGGATGAGCAGTTCTTC. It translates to CATSREGPEDEQFF.